This TCR beta chain emerged from a study of shared clonotypes between healthy human individuals. With respect to this clone: Its antigen remains unknown.

Findings of the study overall: Large sequencing depth failed to make sorted-subset sequencing complete, rarefaction showed.

The CDR3 is 13 amino acids. Germline CDR1 and CDR2: SEHNR and FQNEAQ (reference sequence). Trimming took 9 bases from V and 5 from J, leaving 16 bases between them. In the naive CD8 group, cells lacked CD45RO and were positively selected for CCR7, so terminally differentiated effector memory CD45RA+ cells were left out. Some clones are missing from TCRdb's copy, which holds only in-frame ones; the method was immunoSEQ multiplex PCR. The data hold some 2.1 million clones, with around 93% observed a single time. The genes are TRBV7-9 and TRBJ1-1; D is perhaps TRBD1 (5 bases). The TCR originated in a man younger than 30 in good health. Some clones in this sample may be carry-over from other donors' samples. Sequenced input: naive CD8+ T cells from PBMCs. The CDR3 DNA sequence: TGTGCCAGTGTGGGACCTTTGGGTACTGAAGCTTTCTTT. Its translation is CASVGPLGTEAFF.